The rows below give T cell receptor beta chains drawn from one sample of a study of beta chain features in type 1 diabetes. Clones were read by immunoSEQ multiplex PCR, and TCRdb kept only the in-frame ones, dropping some. The sample yields about 220,000 clones, approximately 11% seen once. The sequencing input was central memory CD4+ T cells from blood. The origin of the receptors is a man aged 18 to 30 in good health. CDR3s include the opening cysteine and the closing phenylalanine or tryptophan.

TRBV20-1	TRBJ2-7	CSASQGWQYF
TRBV7-2	TRBJ2-7	CASSFTSAYSYEQYF
TRBV6-1	TRBJ1-5	CASSVTDSNQPQHF
TRBV7-8	TRBJ2-1	CASSTRDWDNEQFF
TRBV2	TRBJ2-5	CASSPTGLAGETQYF
TRBV18	TRBJ2-3	CASSLGLAGATDTQYF
TRBV7-9	TRBJ2-7	CASTFFGTGNYEQYF
TRBV6-6	TRBJ2-7	CASSYSSGRADEQYF
TRBV15	TRBJ2-7	CATSTGTETREQYF
TRBV18	TRBJ2-1	CASSPFGVNEQFF
TRBV29-1	TRBJ2-7	CSVRGQGSSYEQYF
TRBV14	TRBJ2-1	CASSQVRRVNNEQFF
TRBV7-2	TRBJ2-1	CASSRTSDNEQFF
TRBV2	TRBJ2-7	CASSELGYEQYF
TRBV5-6	TRBJ2-1	CASSPRASGVNEQFF
TRBV4-3	TRBJ2-1	CASSQDAARGSYNEQFF
TRBV6-6	TRBJ2-1	CASSYSQGGGEQFF
TRBV29-1	TRBJ2-1	CSAPGTSGRTRNEQFF
TRBV7-8	TRBJ2-3	CASSLEGRGDTQYF
TRBV30	TRBJ1-2	CAWSRDRWEGYTF
TRBV6-1	TRBJ2-7	CASSEWQGDEQYF
TRBV28	TRBJ1-2	CASSFPNSYGYTF
TRBV10-3	TRBJ2-1	CAIAGQLVAEEQFF
TRBV9	TRBJ1-1	CASCSGGNTEAFF
TRBV6-5	TRBJ2-6	CASSSLRANVLTF
TRBV5-4	TRBJ2-3	CASSLSLATDTQYF
TRBV7-2	TRBJ2-3	CASSLAGLAADTQYF
TRBV28	TRBJ2-7	CASSFISGRYEQYF
TRBV11-2	TRBJ2-3	CASSLVGAGTTQYF
TRBV27	TRBJ2-6	CASKGGRTFSGANVLTF
TRBV7-2	TRBJ2-7	CASSFGGRSGEQYF
TRBV6-6	TRBJ2-7	CASRDANSYEQYF
TRBV7-2	TRBJ2-3	CASSLDGQASDTQYF
TRBV29-1	TRBJ2-3	CSVDIGDTDTQYF
TRBV29-1	TRBJ2-5	CSTRDRVRETQYF
TRBV6-4	TRBJ1-2	CASTGPIGPNYGYTF
TRBV5-1	TRBJ2-5	CASSRDLETQYF
TRBV19	TRBJ2-5	CASSKLDRGQETQYF
TRBV18	TRBJ1-1	CASSPKTRRNTEAFF
TRBV10-1	TRBJ1-1	CASSGHPNTEAFF
TRBV4-2	TRBJ2-7	CASSQDPWGAGGSYEQYF
TRBV12-5	TRBJ1-2	CASGLVHLDRGYTF
TRBV4-2	TRBJ2-7	CASSHSKGDSYEQYF
TRBV11-2	TRBJ2-5	CASSQQGVGETQYF
TRBV4-1	TRBJ2-7	CASSHPGKREGNEQYF
TRBV7-2	TRBJ2-7	CASSFYGEQYF
TRBV14	TRBJ2-3	CASSPTSGKTDTQYF
TRBV5-1	TRBJ2-1	CASSLVTGNEQFF
TRBV7-9	TRBJ2-7	CASSFTHNEQYF
TRBV11-2	TRBJ1-2	CASRGQGQNYGYTF
TRBV4-2	TRBJ2-3	CASSQGDYTDTQYF
TRBV6-5	TRBJ2-4	CASSQGGLVGNIQYF
TRBV14	TRBJ2-7	CASSTAGGTYEQYF
TRBV6-1	TRBJ2-7	CASRGLSGSSYEQYF
TRBV7-2	TRBJ2-3	CASSPSWGQDTQYF
TRBV29-1	TRBJ1-2	CSVEIHGRRDYGYTF
TRBV5-1	TRBJ2-7	CASSLVASGLYEQYF
TRBV7-9	TRBJ1-5	CASSLGGGYNQPQHF
TRBV14	TRBJ2-7	CASSQLTTEAYEQYF
TRBV7-9	TRBJ2-1	CASSLSLAGSYNEQFF